This T cell receptor (beta chain) was identified in a study of cytomegalovirus exposure and HLA in healthy donors. Study results and caveats: Most TCR sequences were seen very rarely across donors, but some public TCRs occurred in many.

About this clone: Its antigen is currently unknown.

The PCR contained 60 Vbeta and 13 Jbeta primers. Libraries were prepared by immunoSEQ multiplex PCR; TCRdb keeps only in-frame clonotypes and omits some of them. The repertoire holds about 210,000 clones, about 76% seen once, with approximately 0.36% in the top ten. Germline V gives CDR1 MDHEN, CDR2 SYDVKM. This CDR3 has 14 residues. V gave up 5 bases and J gave up 3 bases; unmatched junction bases: 3. This rearrangement joins TRBV28 to TRBJ1-1; 10 nucleotides match TRBD1. Sequencing was performed on PBMCs. The clonotype originates from a male donor in good health and CMV-seropositive. The CDR3: CASSTTGGDTEAFF. CDR3 bases: TGTGCCAGCAGTACGACAGGGGGCGACACTGAAGCTTTCTTT.